This TCR beta chain originates from a study of response to subunit inactivated influenza vaccine. This clonotype was counted a few times. Via MiXCR, TCRdb re-called the RT-PCR reads, giving one row per CDR3 protein. The sample has hundreds of thousands of distinct CDR3 sequences; 6% to 9% are singletons. The V end was cut by 4 bases, the J end by 1 base, with 15 bases between. This CDR3 comprises 15 residues. Germline-derived CDR1 and CDR2 are SGHRS and YFSETQ. This receptor was obtained from a man between 50 and 70 years old who received an inactivated influenza vaccine. The chain employs TRBV5-1 and TRBJ2-7, with D tentatively TRBD1 or TRBD2 (5 bases each). This sample comprised PBMCs from blood, obtained less than 30 months after vaccination. CDR3 amino acids: CASSPGSAGSYEQYF. The CDR3 nucleotides read TGCGCCAGCAGCCCTGGGAGCGCAGGGTCCTACGAGCAGTACTTC.